These T cell receptor beta chains were read from a single sample in a study of Ad26.COV2.S vaccination and SARS-CoV-2 variants. Measured with immunoSEQ multiplex PCR; TCRdb has only the in-frame clones, and not every one. The sample lists fewer than 500,000 clones, roughly 89% occurring once. The sequencing used peripheral blood, collected in a trial of Ad26.COV2.S vaccine versus placebo. The source is a person between 18 and 60 years old who received the Ad26.COV2.S COVID-19 vaccine or a placebo. The conserved cysteine and the conserved F or W are not part of the CDR3 here. Fields, in order: V gene, J gene, CDR3 protein.

v_gene: TRBV2
j_gene: TRBJ2-5
CDR3aa: ASSAQGGPQETQY

v_gene: TRBV4-2
j_gene: TRBJ1-5
CDR3aa: ASSQGYTGNQPQH

v_gene: TRBV5-1
j_gene: TRBJ2-3
CDR3aa: ASSLDRDLDTQY

v_gene: TRBV7-9
j_gene: TRBJ1-1
CDR3aa: ASSVTWTGDKAF

v_gene: TRBV5-6
j_gene: TRBJ2-5
CDR3aa: ASSLEGFQETQY

v_gene: TRBV4-2
j_gene: TRBJ2-3
CDR3aa: ASSQVASGTDTQY

v_gene: TRBV4-2
j_gene: TRBJ2-3
CDR3aa: ASSQVSGRSTDTQY

v_gene: TRBV6-4
j_gene: TRBJ2-1
CDR3aa: ASSARGSGTSGYDEQF

v_gene: TRBV9
j_gene: TRBJ1-2
CDR3aa: ASSGRGYGYT

v_gene: TRBV7-3
j_gene: TRBJ1-6
CDR3aa: ASSLDRENSPLH

v_gene: TRBV12-3/TRBV12-4
j_gene: TRBJ2-7
CDR3aa: ASSYSGEQY

v_gene: TRBV19
j_gene: TRBJ2-2
CDR3aa: ASSLMGGWNTGELF

v_gene: TRBV25-1
j_gene: TRBJ2-5
CDR3aa: ASSEYPAGAETQY

v_gene: TRBV2
j_gene: TRBJ1-1
CDR3aa: ASRLGANTEAF

v_gene: TRBV7-9
j_gene: TRBJ2-3
CDR3aa: ASSLRRERGWGTDTQY

v_gene: TRBV2
j_gene: TRBJ1-5
CDR3aa: ASSEAGGRNNQPQH

v_gene: TRBV28
j_gene: TRBJ2-4
CDR3aa: ASSRQGWRGLAKNIQY

v_gene: TRBV11-3
j_gene: TRBJ2-3
CDR3aa: ASSPPWQDTQY

v_gene: TRBV4-1
j_gene: TRBJ2-2
CDR3aa: ASSQDEGGTGELF

v_gene: TRBV5-8
j_gene: TRBJ2-2
CDR3aa: ASSLASLGINTGELF

v_gene: TRBV10-3
j_gene: TRBJ2-6
CDR3aa: AISEWGIGANVLT

v_gene: TRBV6-1
j_gene: TRBJ1-5
CDR3aa: ASSELGGLNNQPQH

v_gene: TRBV30
j_gene: TRBJ2-3
CDR3aa: AWSFGGGASDTQY

v_gene: TRBV27
j_gene: TRBJ2-1
CDR3aa: ASRPGTGSENEQF

v_gene: TRBV29-1
j_gene: TRBJ2-2
CDR3aa: SVEDTGTGELF

v_gene: TRBV4-3
j_gene: TRBJ2-1
CDR3aa: ASSQEGRNSYNEQF

v_gene: TRBV9
j_gene: TRBJ1-2
CDR3aa: ASSVENRGLGGYT

v_gene: TRBV5-1
j_gene: TRBJ2-3
CDR3aa: ASSLAGLGYTDTQY

v_gene: TRBV9
j_gene: TRBJ2-3
CDR3aa: ASTIDRAPDTQY

v_gene: TRBV16
j_gene: TRBJ2-5
CDR3aa: ASSPLDSTTGETQY

v_gene: TRBV10-2
j_gene: TRBJ2-1
CDR3aa: ASSDSVIFIGRDEQF

v_gene: TRBV7-8
j_gene: TRBJ2-3
CDR3aa: ASSLMGRGGYSTDTQY

v_gene: TRBV4-3
j_gene: TRBJ2-7
CDR3aa: ASSQADWSYEQY

v_gene: TRBV7-9
j_gene: TRBJ2-7
CDR3aa: ASSKHGEIYEQY

v_gene: TRBV5-1
j_gene: TRBJ1-2
CDR3aa: ASSLDRTNYGYT

v_gene: TRBV7-2
j_gene: TRBJ1-5
CDR3aa: ASSPRGWQPQH

v_gene: TRBV6-5
j_gene: TRBJ1-5
CDR3aa: ASRPSEDQPQH

v_gene: TRBV10-3
j_gene: TRBJ2-1
CDR3aa: AISGGASYNEQF

v_gene: TRBV11-3
j_gene: TRBJ2-3
CDR3aa: ASSRPYSGCTDTQY

v_gene: TRBV5-1
j_gene: TRBJ2-2
CDR3aa: ASSVQGAGNTGELF

v_gene: TRBV6-6
j_gene: TRBJ2-5
CDR3aa: ASSVKTGEQETQY

v_gene: TRBV7-2
j_gene: TRBJ1-5
CDR3aa: ASSLRGGYGNQPQH

v_gene: TRBV27
j_gene: TRBJ2-7
CDR3aa: ASGADSEREQY

v_gene: TRBV7-2
j_gene: TRBJ1-1
CDR3aa: ASSPVGHMNTEAF

v_gene: TRBV5-8
j_gene: TRBJ1-2
CDR3aa: ASTHRLGTRSYGYT

v_gene: TRBV29-1
j_gene: TRBJ1-5
CDR3aa: SVGPGSNQPQH

v_gene: TRBV4-3
j_gene: TRBJ2-3
CDR3aa: ASSHDLVLFADTQY